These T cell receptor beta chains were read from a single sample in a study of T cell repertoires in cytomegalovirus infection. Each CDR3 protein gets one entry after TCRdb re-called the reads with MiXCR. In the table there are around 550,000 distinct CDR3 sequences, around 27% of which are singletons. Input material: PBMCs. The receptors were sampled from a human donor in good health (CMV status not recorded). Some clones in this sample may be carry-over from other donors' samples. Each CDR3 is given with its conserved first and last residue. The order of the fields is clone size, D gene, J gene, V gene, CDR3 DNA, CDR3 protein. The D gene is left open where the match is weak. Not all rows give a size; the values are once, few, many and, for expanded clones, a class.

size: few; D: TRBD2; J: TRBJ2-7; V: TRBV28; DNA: TGTGCCAGCAGCACACTAGCGGGAGGGCCTCTAACCTACGAGCAGTACTTC; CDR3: CASSTLAGGPLTYEQYF
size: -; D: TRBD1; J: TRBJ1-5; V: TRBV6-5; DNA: TGTGCCAGCAGTTACGCAGGGGGCGAGCCCCAGCATTTT; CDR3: CASSYAGGEPQHF
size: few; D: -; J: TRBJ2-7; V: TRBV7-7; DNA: TGTGCCAGCAGCTTACTAACCCGCTCCGAGCAGTACTTC; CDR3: CASSLLTRSEQYF
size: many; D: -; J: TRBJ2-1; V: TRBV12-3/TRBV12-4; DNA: TGTGCCAGCAGTTTAGGGCTGGGAAATGAGCAGTTCTTC; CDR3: CASSLGLGNEQFF
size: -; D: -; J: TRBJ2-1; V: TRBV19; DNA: TGTGCCAGTACGTTTTCCCTAGTCCGATTTAACAATGAGCAGTTCTTC; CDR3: CASTFSLVRFNNEQFF
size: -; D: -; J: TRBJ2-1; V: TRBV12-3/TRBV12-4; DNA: TGTGCCAGCAGTCCTCTAGCGCAACAACCGAACAATGAGCAGTTCTTC; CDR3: CASSPLAQQPNNEQFF
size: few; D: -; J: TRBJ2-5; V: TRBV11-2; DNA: TGTGCCAGCAGCTTGAGACAATACCCCCACTTC; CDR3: CASSLRQYPHF
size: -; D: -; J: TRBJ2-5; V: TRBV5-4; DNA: TGTGCCAGCAGCTCGGGACTTTCGGAGACCCAGTACTTC; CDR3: CASSSGLSETQYF
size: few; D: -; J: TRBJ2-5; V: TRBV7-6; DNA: TGTGCCAGCAGCTTAATGGATCCCGAGACCCAGTACTTC; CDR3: CASSLMDPETQYF
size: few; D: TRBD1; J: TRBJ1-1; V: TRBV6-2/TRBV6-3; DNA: TGTGCCAGCAGTCGAAACCCGGGACAGGGAAGGACTGAAGCTTTCTTT; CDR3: CASSRNPGQGRTEAFF
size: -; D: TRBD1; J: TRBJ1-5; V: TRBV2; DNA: TGTGCCAGCAGTGGAGGGGACAGGGGAGTTCAGCCCCAGCATTTT; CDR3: CASSGGDRGVQPQHF
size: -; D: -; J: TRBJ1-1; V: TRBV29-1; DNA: TGCAGCGTGAAACAGGTTTGGAACACTGAAGCTTTCTTT; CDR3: CSVKQVWNTEAFF
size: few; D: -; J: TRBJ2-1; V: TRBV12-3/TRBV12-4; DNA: TGTGCCAGCGGAGGGACTCCCGCATGGGAGCAGTTCTTC; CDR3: CASGGTPAWEQFF
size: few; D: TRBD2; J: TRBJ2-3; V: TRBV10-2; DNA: TGCGCCAGTCTAGCGGAGTATACAGATACGCAGTATTTT; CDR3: CASLAEYTDTQYF
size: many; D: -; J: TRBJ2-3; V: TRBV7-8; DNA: TGTGCCAGCACCCTCGGGACTGGCAGGGGTACGCAGTATTTT; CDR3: CASTLGTGRGTQYF
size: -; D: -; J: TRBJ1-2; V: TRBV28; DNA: TGTGCCAGCAGTATTAGGGCGTTGGTCTATGGCTACACCTTC; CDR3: CASSIRALVYGYTF
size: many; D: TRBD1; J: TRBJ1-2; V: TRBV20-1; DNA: TGCAGTGCTTCCCCCATGGGGCAGGGGGCATTGGGCTATGGCTACACCTTC; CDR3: CSASPMGQGALGYGYTF
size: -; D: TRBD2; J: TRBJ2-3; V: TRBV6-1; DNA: TGTGCCAGCAGCCCTATGGGACTAGTCTCAGATACGCAGTATTTT; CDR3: CASSPMGLVSDTQYF
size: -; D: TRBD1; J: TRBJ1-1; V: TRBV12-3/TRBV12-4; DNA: TGTGCCAGCGGGAAACACGGCAGGGGGTTGGACACTGAAGCTTTCTTT; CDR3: CASGKHGRGLDTEAFF
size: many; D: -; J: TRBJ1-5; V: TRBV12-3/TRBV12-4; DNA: TGTGCCAGCAGTTTGGGTAGGGTAGACCAGCCCCAGCATTTT; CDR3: CASSLGRVDQPQHF
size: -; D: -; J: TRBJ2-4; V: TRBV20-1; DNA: TGCAGTGCTAGAGATAGGCGGGACGTCCAAGCCAAAAACATTCAGTACTTC; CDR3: CSARDRRDVQAKNIQYF
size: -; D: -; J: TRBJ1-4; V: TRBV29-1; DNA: TGCAGCGTTCCGGGGCGGGGAGAGGAAAAACTGTTTTTT; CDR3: CSVPGRGEEKLFF
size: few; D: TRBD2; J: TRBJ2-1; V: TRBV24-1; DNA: TGTGCCACCCGAGGGGGGAGCGGGAGAGGGGATGAGCAGTTCTTC; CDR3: CATRGGSGRGDEQFF
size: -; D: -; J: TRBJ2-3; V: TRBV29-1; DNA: TGCAGCGGGACAGTGCTGGTCGCAGATACGCAGTATTTT; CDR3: CSGTVLVADTQYF
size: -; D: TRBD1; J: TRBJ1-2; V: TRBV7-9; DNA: TGTGCCAGCAGCTTAACGTTCAGACAGGGACAGTATGGCTACACCTTC; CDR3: CASSLTFRQGQYGYTF
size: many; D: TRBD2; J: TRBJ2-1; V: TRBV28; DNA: TGTGCCAGCAGACTAGCGGGAGGTTCCTACAATGAGCAGTTCTTC; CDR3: CASRLAGGSYNEQFF
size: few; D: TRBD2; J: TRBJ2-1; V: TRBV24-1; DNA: TGTGCCACCAGTGATTTGTCTAGCGGTTACAATGAGCAGTTCTTC; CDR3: CATSDLSSGYNEQFF
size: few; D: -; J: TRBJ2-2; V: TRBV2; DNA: TGTGCCAGCAAAGTGGGAGCGCCCCGGGACACCGGGGAGCTGTTTTTT; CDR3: CASKVGAPRDTGELFF
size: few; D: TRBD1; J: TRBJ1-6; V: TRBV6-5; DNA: TGTGCCAGCAGTTACTGGGACAGGGGCAATTCACCCCTCCACTTT; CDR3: CASSYWDRGNSPLHF
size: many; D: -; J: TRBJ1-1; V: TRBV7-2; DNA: TGTGCCAGCAGCCCGCGTGTCAGTCCGAACACTGAAGCTTTCTTT; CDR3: CASSPRVSPNTEAFF
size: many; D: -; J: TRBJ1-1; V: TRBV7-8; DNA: TGTGCCAGCAGCTTCTCGGGGACGCGGGCTGAAGCTTTCTTT; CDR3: CASSFSGTRAEAFF
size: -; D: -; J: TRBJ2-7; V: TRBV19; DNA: TGTGCCAGTAGTCTCACCGGGACCCTCTACGAGCAGTACTTC; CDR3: CASSLTGTLYEQYF
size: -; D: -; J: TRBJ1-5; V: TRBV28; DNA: TGTGCCAGCAGTTCTTCAAGTCAGCCCCAGCATTTT; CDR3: CASSSSSQPQHF
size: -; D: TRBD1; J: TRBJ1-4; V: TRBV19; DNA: TGTGCCAGTAGTACAACAGGGGGCGTGGGGGAAAAACTGTTTTTT; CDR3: CASSTTGGVGEKLFF
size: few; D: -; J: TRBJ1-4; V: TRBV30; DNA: TGTGCCTGGAGTGGGGGCTTTGAAAAACTGTTTTTT; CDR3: CAWSGGFEKLFF
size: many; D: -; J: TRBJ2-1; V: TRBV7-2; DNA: TGTGCCAGCAGCCTTGGGCCCACCAATGAGCAGTTCTTC; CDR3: CASSLGPTNEQFF
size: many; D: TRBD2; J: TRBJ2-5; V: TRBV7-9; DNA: TGTGCCAGCAGTTTCGGACTAGCCCAAGAGACCCAGTACTTC; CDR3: CASSFGLAQETQYF
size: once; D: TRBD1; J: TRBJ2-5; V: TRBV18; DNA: TGTGCCAGCTCAGAGGGACAGGTCGTCCAAGAGACCCAGTACTTC; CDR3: CASSEGQVVQETQYF
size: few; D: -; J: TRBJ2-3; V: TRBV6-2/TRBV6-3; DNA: TGTGCCAGCAGTCCTATTAGCGTTCGGGCAGATACGCAGTATTTT; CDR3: CASSPISVRADTQYF
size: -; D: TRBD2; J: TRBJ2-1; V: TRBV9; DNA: TGTGCCAGCAGCGAAAGCGGGAGGAGTTACAATGAGCAGTTCTTC; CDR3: CASSESGRSYNEQFF
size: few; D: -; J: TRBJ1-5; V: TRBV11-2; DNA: TGTGCCAGCAGCGATGGGGCGCGGAGCAATCAGCCCCAGCATTTT; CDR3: CASSDGARSNQPQHF
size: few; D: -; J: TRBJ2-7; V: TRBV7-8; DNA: TGTGCCAGCAGCCCTCTCGGCCCGGACTACGAGCAGTACTTC; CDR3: CASSPLGPDYEQYF
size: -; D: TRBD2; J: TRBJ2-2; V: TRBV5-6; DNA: TGTGCCAGCAGCTCGCGCTTAGCGGGAGGGAACACCGGGGAGCTGTTTTTT; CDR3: CASSSRLAGGNTGELFF
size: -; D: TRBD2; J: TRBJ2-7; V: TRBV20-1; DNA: TGCAGTGCTACCTCACTAGCGGGATCCTACGAGCAGTACTTC; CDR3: CSATSLAGSYEQYF
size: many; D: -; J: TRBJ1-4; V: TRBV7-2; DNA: TGTGCCAGCAGCTTAGCAGGGACTAATGAAAAACTGTTTTTT; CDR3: CASSLAGTNEKLFF
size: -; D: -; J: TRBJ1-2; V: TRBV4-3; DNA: TGCGCCAGCAGCCAAGATAGGGAAACAGGAACTCCCTCGGGCTACACCTTC; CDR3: CASSQDRETGTPSGYTF
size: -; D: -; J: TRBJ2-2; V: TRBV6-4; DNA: TGTGCCAGCAGTGACTCTACGACAAACACCGGGGAGCTGTTTTTT; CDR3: CASSDSTTNTGELFF
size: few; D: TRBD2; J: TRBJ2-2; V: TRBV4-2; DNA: TGTGCCAGCAGCCTCCTCGGGACTACGAACACCGGGGAGCTGTTTTTT; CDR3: CASSLLGTTNTGELFF
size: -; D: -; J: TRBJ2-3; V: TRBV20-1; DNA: TGCAGTGCTAGTTCCGTTGTCAGTACGCAGTATTTT; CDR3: CSASSVVSTQYF
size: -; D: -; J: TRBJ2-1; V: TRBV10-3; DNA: TGTGCCATCAGTGAACCCGGTAGATCCTACAATGAGCAGTTCTTC; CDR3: CAISEPGRSYNEQFF
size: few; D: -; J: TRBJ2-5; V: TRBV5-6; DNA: TGTGCCAGCAGCTTGCCAGGGGTTGGGGAGACCCAGTACTTC; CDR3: CASSLPGVGETQYF
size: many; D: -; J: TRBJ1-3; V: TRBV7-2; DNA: TGTGCCAGCAGCCCAAATCCCTTCTCTGGAAACACCATATATTTT; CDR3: CASSPNPFSGNTIYF
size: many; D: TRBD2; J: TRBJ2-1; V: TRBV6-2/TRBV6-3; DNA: TGTGCCAGCAGCCCTCTTCGGGGGGCCACTAGCGGGGGCCACAATGAGCAGTTCTTC; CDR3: CASSPLRGATSGGHNEQFF
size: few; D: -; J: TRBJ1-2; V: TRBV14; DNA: TGTGCCAGCAGCCAAGTGAGATTCTATGGCTACACCTTC; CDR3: CASSQVRFYGYTF
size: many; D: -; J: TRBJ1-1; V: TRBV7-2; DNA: TGTGCCAGCAGCTTGGGGTCAAGGAACACTGAAGCTTTCTTT; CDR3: CASSLGSRNTEAFF
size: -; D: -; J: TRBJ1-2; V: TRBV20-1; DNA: TGCAGTAGCGAGGGGGGCAGGGTCGACTATGGCTACACCTTC; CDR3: CSSEGGRVDYGYTF
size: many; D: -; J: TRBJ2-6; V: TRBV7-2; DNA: TGTGCCAGCAGCTTAGCGCAGGGTCTGGGGACTGGGGCCAACGTCCTGACTTTC; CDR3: CASSLAQGLGTGANVLTF
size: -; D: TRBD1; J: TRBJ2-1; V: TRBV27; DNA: TGTGCCAGCGCAGACAGGGGGGCTGAGCAGTTCTTC; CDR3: CASADRGAEQFF